This note documents a single T cell receptor (beta chain) sequence. Clones were sequenced by immunoSEQ multiplex PCR, and TCRdb holds only the in-frame ones, with some missing. The sample consists of roughly 99,000 clones, roughly four fifths of them appearing once. The ends lost 3 bases at V and 2 bases at J; junction bases unmatched: 8. The CDR3 is 16 amino acids. CDR1 is SGHTS and CDR2 is YDEGEE in the germline V gene. This entry is derived from a study of control samples from healthy donors and cancer patients. The receptor was derived from a man aged 60-69 years in good health. The J gene is TRBJ2-4, the V gene TRBV5-8; TRBD2 aligns across 7 bases. Input material: blood. CDR3 protein: CASSWGGGPTKNIQYF. CDR3 sequence (DNA): TGTGCCAGCAGCTGGGGGGGAGGGCCCACCAAAAACATTCAGTACTTC.